This TCR beta chain came from a study of blood T cells in healthy people across ages. This clonotype showed up just once. The donors, healthy Caucasians from Russia, were aged about 6 to 95. A second PCR, run for about 7 to 11 cycles, used a sample-barcoded 5' primer plus a J-beta primer mix. The study obtained at least 2.5 million CDR3-containing paired-end reads from every sample. TCRdb independently ran MiXCR on the 5' RACE reads; one entry per CDR3 protein. The repertoire holds about 760,000 distinct CDR3 sequences, 56% seen once, with more than 25% in the top ten. The CDR3 sequence is 16 residues long. V lost 4 bases to trimming and J lost 5 bases; unmatched junction nucleotides: 14. CDR1 is SQVTM, CDR2 ANQGSEA, per germline.

The sequencing sample was made of blood. The TCR sequence derives from a man aged 40-55 years in good health. The V call is TRBV29-1, the J call TRBJ2-1, with TRBD2 identical over 7 bases. CDR3 sequence reads: CSVGGWGGRADNEQFF. The CDR3 DNA reads as TGCAGCGTTGGGGGCTGGGGGGGAAGGGCGGACAATGAGCAGTTCTTC.